The source of this T cell receptor beta chain is a study of identical twins. A few counts support this clonotype. Addition of a universal primer site occurred through template switching, and cDNA carried unique molecular identifiers. MiXCR was run by TCRdb on the 5' RACE reads, yielding one entry per CDR3 protein. The table lists under 900,000 distinct CDR3 sequences, roughly an eighth of them singletons. These data also formed part of another study, on yellow fever vaccine responses in identical twins.

Sample: PBMCs. The receptor's source is a woman in her late teens or twenties in good health.

In nucleotides, the CDR3 is TGTGCCAGCAGCTTAAATCGGGACAGGGGGACTTACGAGCAGTACTTC. Its protein is CASSLNRDRGTYEQYF. V usage is TRBV11-2 and J usage is TRBJ2-7; 11 bases are shared with TRBD1. The CDR3 consists of 16 residues. Germline-derived CDR1 and CDR2 are SGHAT and FQNNGV. Trimming at V came to 2 bases and at J to 4 bases, leaving 7 bases not matched to a gene.